The clone carrying this T cell receptor (beta chain) appeared many times. What it binds is not known. The time point here: persistent/refractory GD, antithyroid drugs over 5 years with positive TRAb. The TCR library was made from RNA extracted from PBMCs. This specimen comes from a study of regulatory T cells in long-lasting Graves disease. Study-level background: The criterion for persistent Graves' disease was over 5 years of antithyroid drugs with positive TSH receptor antibodies.

CDR1 and CDR2 (germline): SNHLY, FYNNEI. V was cut by 0 bases and J by 2 bases, with 10 bases left in between. The CDR3 has 15 amino acids. CDR3-region Arm-PCR and iRepertoire HTBI primers produced the TCR beta libraries. TCRdb itself ran the multiplex PCR reads through MiXCR, one entry per CDR3 protein. The profile covers about 660,000 distinct CDR3 sequences, with 25% to 35% appearing a single time and under 50% taken by the ten largest. Findings of the study overall: Relative to new patients (roughly 1,000), persistent patients exhibited greater sharing of public clonotypes (2,741). Persistent disease preferred TRBV28, TRBJ1-2 and TRBJ2-5. Having only a small sample size may have limited accuracy.

The TCR originated in a female donor with Graves disease. The genes are TRBV2 and TRBJ1-2, with D possibly matching TRBD1 (5 bases). Sequencing used peripheral blood mononuclear cells (PBMCs), obtained when the disease was refractory, from a patient treated with antithyroid drugs. CDR3 bases: TGTGCCAGCAGTGAAGCAGACAGCCCAAACTATGGCTACACCTTC. This translates into CASSEADSPNYGYTF.